This TCR beta chain was identified during a study of glioma-infiltrating T cells after dendritic cell vaccination. Looking at the study overall: Between about 2002 and 2013, patients got autologous tumor lysate-pulsed dendritic cell vaccines. Findings and caveats of the study: Few patients contributed both blood and tumor specimens.

Up to about 2 ug genomic DNA was used for TCRB CDR3 amplification. Sequencing was performed with immunoSEQ multiplex PCR; in TCRdb, only in-frame clones are kept and a portion is missing. The sample shows 93,000 or so clones, roughly three quarters of them seen only once. The V gene's germline CDR1 is LNHDA and CDR2 SQIVND (reference sequence). The CDR3 contains 13 residues. The trim removed 6 bases at V and 2 bases at J, leaving 1 base unmatched. As for this clone: The antigen remains undetermined. Other DNA sequences in the same sample also yield this CDR3.

The chain combines TRBV19 with TRBJ1-2, with 9 nucleotides matching TRBD1. The specimen comprised blood, sampled before dendritic cell vaccination. The TCR originated in a human donor with glioblastoma. The CDR3 DNA reads TGTGCCAGTAGAGGACAGGGGAACTATGGCTACACCTTC. It codes for CASRGQGNYGYTF. Complete variable domain (other parts from reference TRBV19 and TRBJ1-2): DGGITQSPKYLFRKEGQNVTLSCEQNLNHDAMYWYRQDPGQGLRLIYYSQIVNDFQKGDIAEGYSVSREKKESFPLTVTSAQKNPTAFYLCASRGQGNYGYTFGSGTRLTVV.